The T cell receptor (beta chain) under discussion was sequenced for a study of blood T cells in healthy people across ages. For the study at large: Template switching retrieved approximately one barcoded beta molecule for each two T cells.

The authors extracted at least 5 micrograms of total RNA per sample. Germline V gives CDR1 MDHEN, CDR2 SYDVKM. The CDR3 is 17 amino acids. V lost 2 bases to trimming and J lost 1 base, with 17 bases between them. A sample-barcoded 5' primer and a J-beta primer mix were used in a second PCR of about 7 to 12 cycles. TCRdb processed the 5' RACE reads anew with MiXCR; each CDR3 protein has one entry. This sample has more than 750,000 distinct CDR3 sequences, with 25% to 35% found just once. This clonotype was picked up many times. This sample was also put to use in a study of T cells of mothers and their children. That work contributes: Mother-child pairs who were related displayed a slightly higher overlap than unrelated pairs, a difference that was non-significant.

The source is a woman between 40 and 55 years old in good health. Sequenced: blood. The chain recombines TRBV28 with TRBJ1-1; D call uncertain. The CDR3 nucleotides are TGTGCCAGCAGTTTAGGGGTCTACCTCCACGGGAACACTGAAGCTTTCTTT. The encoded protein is CASSLGVYLHGNTEAFF.